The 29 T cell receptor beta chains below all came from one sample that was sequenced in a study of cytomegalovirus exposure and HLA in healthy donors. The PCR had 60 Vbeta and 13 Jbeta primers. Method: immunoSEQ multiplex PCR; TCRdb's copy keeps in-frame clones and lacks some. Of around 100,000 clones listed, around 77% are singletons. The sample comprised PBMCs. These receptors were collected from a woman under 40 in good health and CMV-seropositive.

CDR3 sequence reads: CASRATGIMNTEAFF. The CDR3 DNA is TGTGCCAGCAGAGCTACAGGTATTATGAACACTGAAGCTTTCTTT. J is TRBJ1-1 and V is TRBV6-5; a possible D gene is TRBD1 (5 bases). The V gene lost 6 bases and the J gene lost 0 bases, with 14 bases spanning the gap. The CDR3 consists of 15 residues. Germline CDR1 MNHEY, CDR2 SVGAGI.

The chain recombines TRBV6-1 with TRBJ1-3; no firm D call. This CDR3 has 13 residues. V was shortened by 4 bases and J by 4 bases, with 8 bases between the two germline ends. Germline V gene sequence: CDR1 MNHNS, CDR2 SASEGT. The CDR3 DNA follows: TGTGCCAGCAGTGCAGCTGGCGGAAACACCATATATTTT. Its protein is CASSAAGGNTIYF.

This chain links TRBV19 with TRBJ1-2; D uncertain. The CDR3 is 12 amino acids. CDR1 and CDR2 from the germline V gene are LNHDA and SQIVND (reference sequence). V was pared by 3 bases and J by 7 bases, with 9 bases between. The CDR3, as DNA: TGTGCCAGTAGTATGGAAGGACTTGGCTACACCTTC. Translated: CASSMEGLGYTF.

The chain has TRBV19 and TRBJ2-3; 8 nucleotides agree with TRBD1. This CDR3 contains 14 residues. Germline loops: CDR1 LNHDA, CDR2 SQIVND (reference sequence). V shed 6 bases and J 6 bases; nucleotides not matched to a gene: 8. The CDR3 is CASSGTGPFDTQYF. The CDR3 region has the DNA TGTGCCAGTAGCGGGACAGGCCCTTTTGATACGCAGTATTTT.

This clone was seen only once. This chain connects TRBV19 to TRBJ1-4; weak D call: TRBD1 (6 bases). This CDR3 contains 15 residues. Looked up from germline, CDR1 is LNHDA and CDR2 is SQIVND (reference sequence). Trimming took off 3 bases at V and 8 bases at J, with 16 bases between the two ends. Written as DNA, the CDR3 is TGTGCCAGTAGTATTAGGGCAGGGGTAGAGGAAAAACTGTTTTTT. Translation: CASSIRAGVEEKLFF.

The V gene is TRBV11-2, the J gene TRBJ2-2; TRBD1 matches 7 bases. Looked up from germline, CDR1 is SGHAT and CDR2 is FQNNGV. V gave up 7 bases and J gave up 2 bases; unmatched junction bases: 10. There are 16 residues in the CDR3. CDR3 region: CASNPTGTANTGELFF. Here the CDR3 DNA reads TGTGCCAGCAACCCGACCGGGACAGCTAACACCGGGGAGCTGTTTTTT.

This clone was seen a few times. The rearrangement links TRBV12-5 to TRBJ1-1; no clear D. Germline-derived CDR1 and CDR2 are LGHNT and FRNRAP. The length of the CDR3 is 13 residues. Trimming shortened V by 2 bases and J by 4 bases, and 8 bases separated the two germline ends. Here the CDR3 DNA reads TGTGCTAGTGGTTTGATGGGCTTCACTGAAGCTTTCTTT. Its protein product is CASGLMGFTEAFF. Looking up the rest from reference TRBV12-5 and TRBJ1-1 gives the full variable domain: DARVTQTPRHKVTEMGQEVTMRCQPILGHNTVFWYRQTMMQGLELLAYFRNRAPLDDSGMPKDRFSAEMPDATLATLKIQPSEPRDSAVYFCASGLMGFTEAFFGQGTRLTVV.

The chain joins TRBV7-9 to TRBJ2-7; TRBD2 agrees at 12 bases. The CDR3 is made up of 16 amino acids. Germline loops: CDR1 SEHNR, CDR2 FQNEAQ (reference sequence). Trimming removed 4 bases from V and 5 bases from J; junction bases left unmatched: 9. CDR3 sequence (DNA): TGTGCCAGCAGCTGGTCAACTAGCGGGGGGCCCCACGAGCAGTACTTC. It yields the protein CASSWSTSGGPHEQYF.

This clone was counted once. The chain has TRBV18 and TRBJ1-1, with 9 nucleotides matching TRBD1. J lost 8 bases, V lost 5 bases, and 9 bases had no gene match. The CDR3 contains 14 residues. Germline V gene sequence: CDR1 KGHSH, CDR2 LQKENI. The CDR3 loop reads CASSGKTGGLEAFF. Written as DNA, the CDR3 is TGTGCCAGCTCAGGCAAGACAGGGGGTTTGGAAGCTTTCTTT.

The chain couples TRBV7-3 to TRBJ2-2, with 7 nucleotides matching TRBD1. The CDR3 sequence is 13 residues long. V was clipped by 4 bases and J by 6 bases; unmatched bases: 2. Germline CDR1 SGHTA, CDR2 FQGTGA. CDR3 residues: CASSYRGPGELFF. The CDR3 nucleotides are TGTGCCAGCAGCTACAGGGGACCCGGGGAGCTGTTTTTT.

CDR3 region: CASSLDRLLNTEAFF. For the CDR3, the DNA is TGTGCCAGCTCACTAGACAGGCTGTTGAACACTGAAGCTTTCTTT. This chain connects TRBV18 to TRBJ1-1; perhaps TRBD1 as D (6 bases). Germline V gives CDR1 KGHSH, CDR2 LQKENI. This CDR3 comprises 15 residues. V lost 4 bases, J lost 0 bases, and 12 bases lay in between.

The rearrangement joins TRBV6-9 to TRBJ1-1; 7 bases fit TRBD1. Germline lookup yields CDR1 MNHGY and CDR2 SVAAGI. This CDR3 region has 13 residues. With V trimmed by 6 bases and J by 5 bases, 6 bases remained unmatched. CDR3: CASSDREGTEAFF. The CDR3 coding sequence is TGTGCCAGCAGCGACAGGGAAGGGACTGAAGCTTTCTTT.

CDR3: CASSFGPGDTIYF. CDR3 coding DNA: TGTGCCAGTAGTTTCGGCCCGGGAGACACCATATATTTT. This chain uses TRBV19 with TRBJ1-3; no clear D. There are 13 residues in the CDR3. With 5 bases removed from V and 8 bases from J, the gap between germline ends came to 13 bases. Germline V gene sequence: CDR1 LNHDA, CDR2 SQIVND (reference sequence).

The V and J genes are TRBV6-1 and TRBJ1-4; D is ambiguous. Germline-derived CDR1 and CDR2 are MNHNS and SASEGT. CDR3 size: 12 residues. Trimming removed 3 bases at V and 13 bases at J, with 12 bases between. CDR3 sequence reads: CASSDRAGRLFF. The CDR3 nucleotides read TGTGCCAGCAGTGATCGGGCGGGTCGACTGTTTTTT.

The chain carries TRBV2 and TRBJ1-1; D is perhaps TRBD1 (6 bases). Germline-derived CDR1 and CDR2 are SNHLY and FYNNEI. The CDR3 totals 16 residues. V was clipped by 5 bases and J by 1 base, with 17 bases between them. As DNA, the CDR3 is TGTGCCAGCAGTCTGCCCCGGACAGCGGCGAACACTGAAGCTTTCTTT. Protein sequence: CASSLPRTAANTEAFF.

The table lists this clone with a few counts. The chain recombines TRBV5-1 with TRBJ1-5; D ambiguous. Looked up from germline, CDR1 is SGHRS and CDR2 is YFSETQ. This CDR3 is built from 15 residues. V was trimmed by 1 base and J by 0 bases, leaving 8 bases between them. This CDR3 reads CASSLSPGSNQPQHF. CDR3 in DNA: TGCGCCAGCAGCTTGTCGCCAGGTAGCAATCAGCCCCAGCATTTT.

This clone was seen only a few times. Here the CDR3 reads CASSLDGTGNTEAFF. CDR3 coding DNA: TGTGCCAGCAGCTTAGACGGGACAGGGAACACTGAAGCTTTCTTT. This rearrangement joins TRBV11-3 to TRBJ1-1; 8 bases are a match to TRBD1. The CDR3 length is 15 residues. The J segment lost 1 base and the V segment lost 0 bases, leaving 1 base of the junction unmatched. The germline V gene has CDR1 SGHNT and CDR2 YENEEA.

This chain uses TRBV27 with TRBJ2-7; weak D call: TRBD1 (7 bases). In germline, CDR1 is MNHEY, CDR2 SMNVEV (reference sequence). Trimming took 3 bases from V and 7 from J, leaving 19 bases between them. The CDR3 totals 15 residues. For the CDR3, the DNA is TGTGCCAGCAGTTTGGAGGGGGCAGGGCGCTGGGAGCAGTACTTC. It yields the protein CASSLEGAGRWEQYF.

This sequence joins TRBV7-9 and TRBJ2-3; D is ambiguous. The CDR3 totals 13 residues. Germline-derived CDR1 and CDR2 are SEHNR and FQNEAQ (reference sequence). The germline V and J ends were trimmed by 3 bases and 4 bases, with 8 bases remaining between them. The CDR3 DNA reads TGTGCCAGCAGCTTGGGTGGGCCAGATACGCAGTATTTT. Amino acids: CASSLGGPDTQYF.

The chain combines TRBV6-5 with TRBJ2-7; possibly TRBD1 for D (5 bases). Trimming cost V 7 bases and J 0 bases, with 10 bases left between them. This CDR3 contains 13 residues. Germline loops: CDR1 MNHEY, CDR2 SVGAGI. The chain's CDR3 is CASTPRGSYEQYF. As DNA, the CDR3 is TGTGCCAGCACCCCAAGGGGCTCCTACGAGCAGTACTTC.

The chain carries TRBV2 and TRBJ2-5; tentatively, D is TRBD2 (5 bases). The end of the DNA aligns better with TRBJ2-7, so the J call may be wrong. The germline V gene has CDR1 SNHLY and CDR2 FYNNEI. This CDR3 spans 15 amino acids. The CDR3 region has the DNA TGTGCCAGCAGTGAAGCAGCGCGGGCTACCTACGAGCAGTACTTC. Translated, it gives CASSEAARATYEQYF.

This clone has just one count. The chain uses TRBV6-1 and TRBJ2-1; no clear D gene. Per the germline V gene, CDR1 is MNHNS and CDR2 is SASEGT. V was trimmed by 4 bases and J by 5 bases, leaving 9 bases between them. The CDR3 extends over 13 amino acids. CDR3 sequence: CASSAVHNNEQFF. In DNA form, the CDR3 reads TGTGCCAGCAGTGCGGTCCATAACAATGAGCAGTTCTTC.

CDR3 loop: CASSSAGAKVDTIYF. The CDR3 nucleotides are TGTGCCAGCAGTTCGGCGGGGGCGAAGGTAGACACCATATATTTT. The rearrangement uses TRBV2 and TRBJ1-3, with TRBD1 as a possible D gene (6 bases). This CDR3 is 15 amino acids long. The germline CDR1 and CDR2 sequences are SNHLY and FYNNEI. V was shortened by 5 bases and J by 8 bases, with 19 bases between the two germline ends.

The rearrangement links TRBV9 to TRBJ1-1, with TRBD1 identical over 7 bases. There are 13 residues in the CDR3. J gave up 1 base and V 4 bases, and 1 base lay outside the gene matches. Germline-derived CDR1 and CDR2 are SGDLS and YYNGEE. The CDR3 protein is CASSRTGNTEAFF. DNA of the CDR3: TGTGCCAGCAGCCGGACAGGGAACACTGAAGCTTTCTTT.

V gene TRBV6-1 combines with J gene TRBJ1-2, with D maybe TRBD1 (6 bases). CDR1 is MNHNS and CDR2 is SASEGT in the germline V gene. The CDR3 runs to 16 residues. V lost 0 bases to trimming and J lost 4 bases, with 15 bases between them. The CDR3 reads CASSEALTGMSYGYTF. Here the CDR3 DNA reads TGTGCCAGCAGTGAAGCGCTTACAGGGATGAGCTATGGCTACACCTTC.

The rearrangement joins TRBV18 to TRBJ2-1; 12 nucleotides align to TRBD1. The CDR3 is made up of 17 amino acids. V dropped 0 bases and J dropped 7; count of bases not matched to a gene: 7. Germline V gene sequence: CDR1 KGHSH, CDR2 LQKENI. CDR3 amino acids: CASSPPAGDRGLNEQFF. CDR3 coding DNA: TGTGCCAGCTCACCACCGGCCGGGGACAGGGGGCTGAATGAGCAGTTCTTC.

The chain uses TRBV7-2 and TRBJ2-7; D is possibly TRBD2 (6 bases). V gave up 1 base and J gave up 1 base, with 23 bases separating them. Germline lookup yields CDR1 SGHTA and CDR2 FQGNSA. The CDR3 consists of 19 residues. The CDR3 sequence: CASSLGGDRDRYLSYEQYF. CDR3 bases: TGTGCCAGCAGCTTAGGCGGGGATCGAGACAGATATTTATCCTACGAGCAGTACTTC.

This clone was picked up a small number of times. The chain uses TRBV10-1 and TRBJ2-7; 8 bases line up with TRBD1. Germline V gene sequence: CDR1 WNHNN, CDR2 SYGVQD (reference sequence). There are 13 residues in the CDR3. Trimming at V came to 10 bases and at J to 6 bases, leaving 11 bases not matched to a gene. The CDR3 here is CATSLDRVGEQYF. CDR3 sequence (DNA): TGCGCCACCTCGTTGGACAGGGTGGGCGAGCAGTACTTC.

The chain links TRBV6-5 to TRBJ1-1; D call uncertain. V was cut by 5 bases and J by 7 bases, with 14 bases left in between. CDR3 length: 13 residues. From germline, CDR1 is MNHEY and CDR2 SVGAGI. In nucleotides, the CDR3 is TGTGCCAGCAGTGAAAGATTGCCCGGTGAAGCTTTCTTT. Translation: CASSERLPGEAFF.